Listed below are T cell receptor beta chains from one sample, sequenced in a study of blood T cell repertoires in COVID-19. TCRdb keeps only in-frame clones here, not all; method: immunoSEQ multiplex PCR. The table includes 350,000 to 400,000 clones, nearly 90% detected once. The sample consisted of PBMCs or T cells enriched from blood (not recorded which). These receptors were taken from a woman younger than 45 who had recovered from COVID-19. Both conserved end residues are part of each CDR3. A D gene is named only where the DNA matches it firmly. Size is omitted from some rows. Given values are once, few, many or a class for expanded clones.

DNA,CDR3,V,D,J,size
TGTGCCAGCAGCTTACGAGGACAGCCCATATCTGGGGCCAACGTCCTGACTTTC,CASSLRGQPISGANVLTF,TRBV11-2,NA,TRBJ2-6,NA
TGTGCCAGCAGTCCAGGACTAGCGGGGGTCACCTACAATGAGCAGTTCTTC,CASSPGLAGVTYNEQFF,TRBV28,TRBD2,TRBJ2-1,NA
TGTGCCAGCAGCTTAGAAGTTAGCGGGGGGGCCAGTGAGCAGTTCTTC,CASSLEVSGGASEQFF,TRBV7-8,TRBD2,TRBJ2-1,NA
TGTGCCAGCAGTTTGGGAAGCGGGAGCCGGCTTTCTCAGTTCTTC,CASSLGSGSRLSQFF,TRBV28,TRBD2,TRBJ2-1,NA
TGTGCCAGCAGTGACACAGGGATTTTGAATTCACCCCTCCACTTT,CASSDTGILNSPLHF,TRBV6-4,NA,TRBJ1-6,medium-sized
TGTGCCAGCTCACCAAATCAGTCAGGCTATGGCTACACCTTC,CASSPNQSGYGYTF,TRBV18,NA,TRBJ1-2,NA
TGTGCCAGCTCCAAGGGCGGGAATCCCTACAATGAGCAGTTCTTC,CASSKGGNPYNEQFF,TRBV28,NA,TRBJ2-1,NA
TGTGCCACCAGCAGAGTAGGGGAACACTATGGCTACACCTTC,CATSRVGEHYGYTF,TRBV15,NA,TRBJ1-2,once
TGTGCCAGCTCACCAACAGCCAACACTGAAGCTTTCTTT,CASSPTANTEAFF,TRBV18,NA,TRBJ1-1,NA
TGTGCCAGCAGTCCCGGACTAGCAGGCGCCGGGGAGCTGTTTTTT,CASSPGLAGAGELFF,TRBV7-6,TRBD2,TRBJ2-2,NA
TGTGCCAGCAGCTTAACCCAACCTACGGGAAACATTCAGTACTTC,CASSLTQPTGNIQYF,TRBV7-2,NA,TRBJ2-4,NA
TGTGCCAGCAGTCAGGGGGTAGGTCAGCCCCAGCATTTT,CASSQGVGQPQHF,TRBV7-3,TRBD1,TRBJ1-5,NA
TGTGCCACCAGCAGACCCTTAGACACTGGCGTTGGGAATTCACCCCTCCACTTT,CATSRPLDTGVGNSPLHF,TRBV15,NA,TRBJ1-6,NA
TGTGCCAGCAAAAAGGACAGTGTAAGCAATCAGCCCCAGCATTTT,CASKKDSVSNQPQHF,TRBV2,NA,TRBJ1-5,NA
TGTGCCAGCAGCGTAGTAGGGACAGCGGCTGAAGCTTTCTTT,CASSVVGTAAEAFF,TRBV9,TRBD1,TRBJ1-1,NA
TGTGCCAGCAGTTCGCTCTTCACGGGTTCCCGTACCCCATACGAGCAGTACTTC,CASSSLFTGSRTPYEQYF,TRBV27,NA,TRBJ2-7,NA
TGTGCCAGCAGCTCCACGGACAGGAGCTCCTACGAGCAGTACTTC,CASSSTDRSSYEQYF,TRBV11-1,TRBD1,TRBJ2-7,NA
TGTGCAAGTCGCCAGTCGGATACGCAGTATTTT,CASRQSDTQYF,TRBV12-2,NA,TRBJ2-3,NA
TGTGCCAGCTCAAGGGGCGCGAGAAACACCATATATTTT,CASSRGARNTIYF,TRBV28,NA,TRBJ1-3,NA
TGTGCCAGCAGCTTAGATAAGGGGTCTGGAAACACCATATATTTT,CASSLDKGSGNTIYF,TRBV13,NA,TRBJ1-3,NA
TGTGCCAGCAGCACTGCAGGGCGCTCCTACGAGCAGTACTTC,CASSTAGRSYEQYF,TRBV9,NA,TRBJ2-7,NA
TGTGCCAGCTGCAGATTATGGACAGGGGGGGATTATGGCTACACCTTC,CASCRLWTGGDYGYTF,TRBV18,TRBD1,TRBJ1-2,once
TGTGCCAGCAGTTCGGACAGCCAAGCTTTCTTT,CASSSDSQAFF,TRBV27,NA,TRBJ1-1,NA
TGTGCCAGCAGCTTAAAGAGGAACACTGAAGCTTTCTTT,CASSLKRNTEAFF,TRBV7-3,NA,TRBJ1-1,NA
TGTGCCAGCAGCTCTGGACAGGGCGGTCAGCCCCAGCATTTT,CASSSGQGGQPQHF,TRBV5-6,TRBD1,TRBJ1-5,NA
TGTGCCAGCAGTCCCACCGACTACTATGGCTACACCTTC,CASSPTDYYGYTF,TRBV27,NA,TRBJ1-2,NA
TGTGCCAGCAGTGAAAGCCGGGGGACAGGGGTGGGCTACAATGAGCAGTTCTTC,CASSESRGTGVGYNEQFF,TRBV2,TRBD1,TRBJ2-1,NA
TGCGCCAGCAGCCCGCGGCGGCTAGCGGGAAGTGAGAACCCCGGGGAGCTGTTTTTT,CASSPRRLAGSENPGELFF,TRBV4-1,TRBD2,TRBJ2-2,NA
TGTGCCAGCAGCCAAGCGCAGGGGGGAGTGAGGGGGGTCCGGGAGCTGTTTTTT,CASSQAQGGVRGVRELFF,TRBV3-1/TRBV3-2,NA,TRBJ2-2,NA
TGTGCCAGCTCACCACCAGGGACAGTCGGTGGCTACACCTTC,CASSPPGTVGGYTF,TRBV18,TRBD1,TRBJ1-2,NA
TGTGCCAGCAGCCAGACAGTAGAATTAACCTACGAGCAGTACTTC,CASSQTVELTYEQYF,TRBV14,NA,TRBJ2-7,NA
TGTGCCAGCAGGCCTCCGGGATCCTACGAGCAGTACTTC,CASRPPGSYEQYF,TRBV27,NA,TRBJ2-7,once
TGTGCCAGCAGCTTGGGGCCGGCGGGGGGTATAGAGACCCAGTACTTC,CASSLGPAGGIETQYF,TRBV11-2,TRBD2,TRBJ2-5,NA
TGTGCCAGCACCGGTCGTAGGGGTAACTATGGCTACACCTTC,CASTGRRGNYGYTF,TRBV27,NA,TRBJ1-2,few
TGTGCCAGCAGTTTTGTACAGGGAATGGTTCATCAGCCCCAGCATTTT,CASSFVQGMVHQPQHF,TRBV28,NA,TRBJ1-5,NA
TGTGCCGATCGAGGCCCCTATGGCTACACCTTC,CADRGPYGYTF,TRBV28,NA,TRBJ1-2,NA
TGTGCCAGCAGCTTCGGTGGGACAGCTTTCATTTATGGCTACACCTTC,CASSFGGTAFIYGYTF,TRBV5-4,TRBD1,TRBJ1-2,NA
TGTGCCACCGTCTCGGACAGGGTGATCTACGAGCAGTACTTC,CATVSDRVIYEQYF,TRBV28,TRBD1,TRBJ2-7,NA
TGTGCCAGCAGCTCCGACAGGGGACCTGAAGCTTTCTTT,CASSSDRGPEAFF,TRBV28,TRBD1,TRBJ1-1,NA
TGTGCCAGCAGCGTGGGGGGACGGCCTACGAACACCGGGGAGCTGTTTTTT,CASSVGGRPTNTGELFF,TRBV9,NA,TRBJ2-2,NA
TGTGCCAGCAGCCTACCCACTGAAGCTTTCTTT,CASSLPTEAFF,TRBV21-1,NA,TRBJ1-1,once
TGTGCCAGCAGCTTTGTTACGGCAGCAGGGGGTTCACCCCTCCACTTT,CASSFVTAAGGSPLHF,TRBV11-1,TRBD1,TRBJ1-6,NA
TGTGCCAGCAGCTTTTTTTCAACAGGGAACTATGGCTACACCTTC,CASSFFSTGNYGYTF,TRBV5-8,NA,TRBJ1-2,NA
TGTGCCACTGGGACAGGGACGTACAATGAGCAGTTCTTC,CATGTGTYNEQFF,TRBV19,TRBD1,TRBJ2-1,many
TGCGCCAGCAGCCCCAGGGGCTGGACTGAAGCTTTCTTT,CASSPRGWTEAFF,TRBV5-1,NA,TRBJ1-1,NA
TGTGCCAGCAGTACCCCGGGGGGGAGCTCCTATAATTCACCCCTCCACTTT,CASSTPGGSSYNSPLHF,TRBV2,NA,TRBJ1-6,NA
TGCGCCAGCAGCCAAGACCGAACCGCGGGGGCATTTAGGACAGATACGCAGTATTTT,CASSQDRTAGAFRTDTQYF,TRBV4-3,NA,TRBJ2-3,once
TGTGCCAGCAGCCCGGGGGACAGGGACTATCAGCCCCAGCATTTT,CASSPGDRDYQPQHF,TRBV6-5,TRBD1,TRBJ1-5,NA